One and the same sample provided the 10 T cell receptor beta chains below, sequenced in a study of T cell repertoires in cytomegalovirus infection. MiXCR was run by TCRdb on the reads, yielding one entry per CDR3 protein. The table lists around 130,000 distinct CDR3 sequences, roughly 9% of them singletons. Sequenced sample: PBMCs. The receptors shown here come from a human donor in good health (CMV status not recorded). Some clones in this sample may be carry-over from other donors' samples.

This clonotype was detected only a few times. This chain's CDR3 is CASSGLAGSTGELFF. Here the CDR3 DNA reads TGTGCCAGCAGCGGACTAGCGGGGTCCACCGGGGAGCTGTTTTTT. The chain couples TRBV25-1 to TRBJ2-2, with TRBD2 matching 12 bases. Germline V lookup: CDR1 MGHDK, CDR2 SYGVNS. There are 15 residues in the CDR3. Unmatched junction bases numbered 3, after V lost 6 bases and J lost 4 bases.

This clonotype came up many times. This rearrangement joins TRBV6-6 to TRBJ2-7; 13 positions agree with TRBD2. Trimming cost V 5 bases and J 4 bases; bases outside gene matches: 5. CDR3 size: 15 residues. The germline V gene encodes CDR1 MNHNY and CDR2 SVGAGI (reference sequence). The DNA for the CDR3 is TGTGCCAGCAGTACCACTAGCGGGGGGGCTTACGAGCAGTACTTC. This codes for CASSTTSGGAYEQYF.

This clonotype has a handful of counts. The chain joins TRBV18 to TRBJ1-1; no definite D call. CDR1 and CDR2 (germline): KGHSH, LQKENI. CDR3 length: 14 amino acids. Trimming removed 2 bases from V and 1 base from J, with 8 bases in between. The CDR3 reads CASSPKGRNTEAFF. In nucleotides, the CDR3 is TGTGCCAGCTCACCAAAGGGAAGGAACACTGAAGCTTTCTTT.

This clonotype was counted many times. This rearrangement joins TRBV4-1 to TRBJ2-7; 10 bases align to TRBD2. The CDR3 runs 18 residues. Germline trimming cut 0 bases from V and 4 bases from J; bases unmatched to any gene: 12. CDR1 and CDR2 from the germline V gene are MGHRA and YSYEKL. CDR3 in DNA: TGCGCCAGCAGCCAAGATGCTAGCGGGGGCCCCCCGGGGTACGAGCAGTACTTC. Translated, it gives CASSQDASGGPPGYEQYF.

With respect to this clonotype: Germline and junction disagree at one end, which may indicate a read error. The genes are TRBV27 and TRBJ2-1; a weak D match, TRBD2 (5 bases). The CDR3 spans 15 residues. Germline V gene lookup returns CDR1 MNHEY and CDR2 SMNVEV (reference sequence). The CDR3: CASSRGLPSYNEKFF. The CDR3 nucleotides are TGTGCCAGCAGTCGTGGACTTCCCTCCTACAATGAGAAGTTCTTC.

This clonotype showed up many times. V and J are TRBV12-3 or TRBV12-4 and TRBJ1-2; no definite D call. V was trimmed by 3 bases and J by 8 bases, leaving 13 bases between them. The CDR3 has 13 residues. The CDR3 reads CASSFGRVGGYTF. The CDR3 bases are TGTGCCAGCAGTTTTGGTAGGGTCGGAGGCTACACCTTC.

The rearrangement links TRBV6-5 to TRBJ1-1; 10 nucleotides match TRBD1. Germline V gene data show CDR1 as MNHEY and CDR2 as SVGAGI. CDR3 length: 16 amino acids. Trimming removed 5 bases from V and 1 base from J; junction bases left unmatched: 7. The CDR3 is CASSKDRGGANTEAFF. CDR3 DNA sequence: TGTGCCAGCAGTAAGGACAGGGGGGGGGCGAACACTGAAGCTTTCTTT.

This clonotype appeared many times. The V and J genes are TRBV20-1 and TRBJ1-1; the D gene is possibly TRBD1 (5 bases). Trimming removed 2 bases at V and 0 bases at J, with 13 bases between. From germline, CDR1 is DFQATT and CDR2 SNEGSKA (reference sequence). The CDR3 runs 15 residues. CDR3 protein: CSARTPDSMNTEAFF. The CDR3 nucleotides are TGCAGTGCTAGAACCCCTGACAGCATGAACACTGAAGCTTTCTTT.

This clonotype was counted a few times. The genes are TRBV7-4 and TRBJ2-7; D is undetermined. V was shortened by 5 bases and J by 0 bases, with 20 bases between the two germline ends. Germline V gives CDR1 SGHVT, CDR2 SQSDAQ. This CDR3 is 17 amino acids long. CDR3 in DNA: TGTGCCAGCAGCCGTATTCGGGCTCCAAGAAGCTCCTACGAGCAGTACTTC. Translation gives CASSRIRAPRSSYEQYF.

This clonotype was observed many times. V is TRBV28 and J is TRBJ2-3; a weak D match, TRBD1 (5 bases). The V gene's germline CDR1 is MDHEN and CDR2 SYDVKM. The CDR3 runs to 14 residues. The V end lost 5 bases, the J end lost 4 bases, and 13 bases lay between the germline ends. In DNA, the CDR3 is TGTGCCAGCAGTAGGAATCAGGGATCAGATACGCAGTATTTT. Translated: CASSRNQGSDTQYF. Full variable domain (remainder filled in from reference TRBV28 and TRBJ2-3): DVKVTQSSRYLVKRTGEKVFLECVQDMDHENMFWYRQDPGLGLRLIYFSYDVKMKEKGDIPEGYSVSREKKERFSLILESASTNQTSMYLCASSRNQGSDTQYFGPGTRLTVL.